The 2 T cell receptor beta chains given below trace back to one sample, sequenced in a study of PD-L1 blockade in urothelial cancer. Time point given: pretreatment peripheral blood. The data were produced by immunoSEQ multiplex PCR, yet TCRdb's version contains in-frame clones alone and is incomplete. The table lists about 72,000 clones, approximately 83% of them singletons. The material was PBMCs, obtained around atezolizumab (anti-PD-L1) treatment. The receptor source for this set is a man between 60 and 75 years old with urothelial cancer.

The chain has TRBV19 and TRBJ1-5; D is uncertain. CDR1 is LNHDA, CDR2 SQIVND, per germline (reference sequence). Deletions cut 5 bases from V and 5 bases from J, with 16 bases between. CDR3 length equals 15 residues. CDR3 residues: CASSQIPGTYQPQHF. DNA of the CDR3: TGTGCCAGTAGTCAGATCCCGGGAACCTATCAGCCCCAGCATTTT.

DNA of the CDR3: TGTGCCAGCAGCTTAGTGGCGGGCGAAGGCTACACCTTC. It specifies CASSLVAGEGYTF. The chain is built from TRBV7-2 and TRBJ1-2; D is unclear. The CDR3 runs to 13 residues. CDR1 and CDR2 from the germline V gene are SGHTA and FQGNSA. V lost 1 base and J 8 bases, leaving 11 bases between the germline ends.